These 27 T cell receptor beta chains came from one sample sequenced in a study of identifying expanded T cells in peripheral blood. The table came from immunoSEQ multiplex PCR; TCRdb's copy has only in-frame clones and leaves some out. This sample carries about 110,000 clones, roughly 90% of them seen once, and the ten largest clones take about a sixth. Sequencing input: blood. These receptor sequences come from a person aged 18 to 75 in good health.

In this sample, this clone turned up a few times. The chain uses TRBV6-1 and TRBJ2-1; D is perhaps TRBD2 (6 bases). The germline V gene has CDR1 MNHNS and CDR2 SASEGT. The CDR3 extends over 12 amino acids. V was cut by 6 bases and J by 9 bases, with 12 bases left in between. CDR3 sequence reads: CASSRLVTEQFF. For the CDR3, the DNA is TGTGCCAGCAGCAGACTAGTAACTGAGCAGTTCTTC.

The CDR3 protein is CASSTGRGTEAFF. CDR3 sequence (DNA): TGTGCCAGCAGCACAGGGCGGGGCACTGAAGCTTTCTTT. The V gene is TRBV7-6, the J gene TRBJ1-1, with a possible D match to TRBD1 (6 bases). The germline V and J ends were trimmed by 5 bases and 4 bases, with 11 bases remaining between them. The V gene's germline CDR1 is SGHVS and CDR2 FNYEAQ. The CDR3 has 13 amino acids.

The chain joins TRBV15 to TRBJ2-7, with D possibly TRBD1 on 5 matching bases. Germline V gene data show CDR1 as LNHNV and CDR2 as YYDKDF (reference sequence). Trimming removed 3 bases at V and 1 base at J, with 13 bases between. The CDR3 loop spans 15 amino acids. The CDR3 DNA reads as TGTGCCACCAGCAGTCGGACACCTCGTTCCTACGAGCAGTACTTC. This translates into CATSSRTPRSYEQYF.

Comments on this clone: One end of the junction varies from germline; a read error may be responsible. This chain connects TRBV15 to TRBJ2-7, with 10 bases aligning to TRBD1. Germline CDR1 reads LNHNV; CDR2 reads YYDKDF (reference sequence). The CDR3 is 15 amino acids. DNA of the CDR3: TGTGCCACCAGCGGGTGGGACAGGGGCTCCAACGAGCAGTACTTC. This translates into CATSGWDRGSNEQYF.

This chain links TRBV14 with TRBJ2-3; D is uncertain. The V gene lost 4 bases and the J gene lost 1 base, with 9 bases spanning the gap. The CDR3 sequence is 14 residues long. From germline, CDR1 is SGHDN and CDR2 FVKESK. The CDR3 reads CASSPIGGTDTQYF. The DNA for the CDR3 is TGTGCCAGCAGCCCCATAGGCGGCACAGATACGCAGTATTTT.

The DNA for the CDR3 is TGTGCCAGCAGCCCGAAAGGGGCCGTCAATTCACCCCTCCACTTT. It codes for CASSPKGAVNSPLHF. The genes are TRBV6-1 and TRBJ1-6; tentative D call: TRBD1 (5 bases). CDR1 is MNHNS, CDR2 SASEGT, per germline. The CDR3 runs 15 residues. The V gene lost 6 bases and the J gene lost 7 bases, with 16 bases spanning the gap.

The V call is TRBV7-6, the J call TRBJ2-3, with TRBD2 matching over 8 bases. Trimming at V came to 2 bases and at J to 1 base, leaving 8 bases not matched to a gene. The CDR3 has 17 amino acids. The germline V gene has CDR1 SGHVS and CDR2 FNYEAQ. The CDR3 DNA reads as TGTGCCAGCAGCTTATCCAAATGGCGGGGGGGCACAGATACGCAGTATTTT. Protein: CASSLSKWRGGTDTQYF.

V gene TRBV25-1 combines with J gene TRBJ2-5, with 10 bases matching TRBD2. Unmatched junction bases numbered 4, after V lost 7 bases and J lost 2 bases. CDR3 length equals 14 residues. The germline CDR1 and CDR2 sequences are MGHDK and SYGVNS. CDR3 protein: CASTIAGGQETQYF. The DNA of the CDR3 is TGTGCCAGCACGATAGCGGGAGGACAAGAGACCCAGTACTTC.

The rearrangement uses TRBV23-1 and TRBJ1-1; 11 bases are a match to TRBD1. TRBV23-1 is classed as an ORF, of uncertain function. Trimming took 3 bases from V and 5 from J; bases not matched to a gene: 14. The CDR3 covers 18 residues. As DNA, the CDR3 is TGCGCCAGCAGTCATCCTCGGGACAGGGGGGTCTTTGGGACTGAAGCTTTCTTT. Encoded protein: CASSHPRDRGVFGTEAFF.

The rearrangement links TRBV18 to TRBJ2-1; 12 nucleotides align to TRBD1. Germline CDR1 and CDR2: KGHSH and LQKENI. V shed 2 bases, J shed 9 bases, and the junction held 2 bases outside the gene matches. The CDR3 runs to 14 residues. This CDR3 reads CASSPGTGGSEQFF. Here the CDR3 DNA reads TGTGCCAGCTCACCAGGGACAGGGGGCTCTGAGCAGTTCTTC.

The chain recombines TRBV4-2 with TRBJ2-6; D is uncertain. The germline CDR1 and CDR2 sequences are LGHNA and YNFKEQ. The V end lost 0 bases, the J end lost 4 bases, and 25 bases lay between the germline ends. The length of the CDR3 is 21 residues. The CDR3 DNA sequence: TGTGCCAGCAGCCAAGATCAGGTGGCGCAGGTTGGTCTCCTCGGGGCCAACGTCCTGACTTTC. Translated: CASSQDQVAQVGLLGANVLTF.

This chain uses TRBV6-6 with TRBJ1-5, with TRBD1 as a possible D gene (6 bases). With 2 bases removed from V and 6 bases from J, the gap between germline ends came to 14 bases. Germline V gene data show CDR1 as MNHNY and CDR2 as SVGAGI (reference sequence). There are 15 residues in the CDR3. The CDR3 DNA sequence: TGTGCCAGCAGTTACGGCAGGGGAGGGGGTCAGCCCCAGCATTTT. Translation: CASSYGRGGGQPQHF.

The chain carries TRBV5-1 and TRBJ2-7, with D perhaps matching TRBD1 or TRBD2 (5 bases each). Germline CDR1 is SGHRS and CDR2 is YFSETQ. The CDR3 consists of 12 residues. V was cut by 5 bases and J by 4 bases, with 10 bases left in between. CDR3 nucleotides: TGCGCCAGCAGACCCGAGGGGTACGAGCAGTACTTC. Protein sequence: CASRPEGYEQYF.

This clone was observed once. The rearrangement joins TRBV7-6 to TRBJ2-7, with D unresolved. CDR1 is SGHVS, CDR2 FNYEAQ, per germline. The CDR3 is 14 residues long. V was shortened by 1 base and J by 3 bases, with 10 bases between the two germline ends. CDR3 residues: CASSLEASVYEQYF. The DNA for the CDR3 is TGTGCCAGCAGCTTAGAAGCGAGCGTCTACGAGCAGTACTTC.

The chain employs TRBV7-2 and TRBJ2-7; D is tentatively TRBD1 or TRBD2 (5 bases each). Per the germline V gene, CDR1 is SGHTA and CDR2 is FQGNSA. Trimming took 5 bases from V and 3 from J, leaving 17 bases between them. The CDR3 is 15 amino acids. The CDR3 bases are TGTGCCAGCAGCCGGGACCGAGCCGGTGTCTACGAGCAGTACTTC. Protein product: CASSRDRAGVYEQYF.

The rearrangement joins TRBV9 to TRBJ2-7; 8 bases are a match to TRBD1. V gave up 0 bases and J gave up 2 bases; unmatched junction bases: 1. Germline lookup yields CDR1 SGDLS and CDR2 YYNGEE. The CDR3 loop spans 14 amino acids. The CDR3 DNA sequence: TGTGCCAGCAGCGTAGAGGGACAGGCCTACGAGCAGTACTTC. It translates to CASSVEGQAYEQYF.

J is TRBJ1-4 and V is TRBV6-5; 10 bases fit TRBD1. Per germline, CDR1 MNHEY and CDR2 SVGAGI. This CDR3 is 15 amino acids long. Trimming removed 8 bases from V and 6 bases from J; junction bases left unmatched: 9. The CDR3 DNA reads TGTGCCAGCCTAGCAAGACAGGGGGCACATGAAAAACTGTTTTTT. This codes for CASLARQGAHEKLFF.

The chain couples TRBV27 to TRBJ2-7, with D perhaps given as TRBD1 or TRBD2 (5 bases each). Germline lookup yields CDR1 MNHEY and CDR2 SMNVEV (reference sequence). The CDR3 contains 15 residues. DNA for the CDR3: TGTCCGAGCACTCCGAGGGGTTACGCGACCTACGAGCAGTACTTC. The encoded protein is CPSTPRGYATYEQYF.

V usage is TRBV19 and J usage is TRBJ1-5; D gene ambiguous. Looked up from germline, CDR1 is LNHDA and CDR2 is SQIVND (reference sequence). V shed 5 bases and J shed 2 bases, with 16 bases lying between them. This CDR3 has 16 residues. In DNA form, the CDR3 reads TGTGCCAGTAGTCTTATGACATCCCTGGGCAATCAGCCCCAGCATTTT. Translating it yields CASSLMTSLGNQPQHF.

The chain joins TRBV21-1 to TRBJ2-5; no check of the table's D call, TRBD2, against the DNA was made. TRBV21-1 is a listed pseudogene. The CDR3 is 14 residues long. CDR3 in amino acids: CASSKRVGQETQYF. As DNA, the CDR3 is TGTGCCAGCAGCAAGCGGGTCGGACAAGAGACCCAGTACTTC.

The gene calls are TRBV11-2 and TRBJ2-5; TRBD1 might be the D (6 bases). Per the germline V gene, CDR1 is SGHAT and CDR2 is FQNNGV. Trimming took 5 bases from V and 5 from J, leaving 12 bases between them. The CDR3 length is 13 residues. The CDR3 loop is CASSQGSLETQYF. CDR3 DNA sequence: TGTGCCAGCAGCCAGGGGAGCTTGGAGACCCAGTACTTC.

CDR3 amino acids: CASSRQGAGETQYF. CDR3 DNA: TGTGCCAGCAGCCGACAGGGGGCGGGGGAGACCCAGTACTTC. The chain recombines TRBV7-2 with TRBJ2-5; 10 nucleotides match TRBD1. CDR1 is SGHTA, CDR2 FQGNSA, per germline. There are 14 residues in the CDR3. The V and J ends lost 5 bases and 5 bases, in that order; junction bases with no gene match: 5.

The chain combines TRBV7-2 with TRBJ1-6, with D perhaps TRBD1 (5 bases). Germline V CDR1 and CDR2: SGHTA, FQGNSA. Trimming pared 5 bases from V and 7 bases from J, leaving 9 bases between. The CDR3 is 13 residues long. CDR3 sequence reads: CASSLEGNSPLHF. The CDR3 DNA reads TGTGCCAGCAGCCTAGAGGGGAATTCACCCCTCCACTTT. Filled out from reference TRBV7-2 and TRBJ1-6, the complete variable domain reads GAGVSQSPSNKVTEKGKDVELRCDPISGHTALYWYRQSLGQGLEFLIYFQGNSAPDKSGLPSDRFSAERTGGSVSTLTIQRTQQEDSAVYLCASSLEGNSPLHFGNGTRLTVT.

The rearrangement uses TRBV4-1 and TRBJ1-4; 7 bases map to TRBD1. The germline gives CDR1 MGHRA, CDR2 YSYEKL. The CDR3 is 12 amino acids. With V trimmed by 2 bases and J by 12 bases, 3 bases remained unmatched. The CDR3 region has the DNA TGCGCCAGCAGCCAACCTACAGGGGAACTGTTTTTT. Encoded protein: CASSQPTGELFF.

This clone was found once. CDR3 amino acids: CASWTGENIQYF. CDR3 sequence (DNA): TGTGCCAGCTGGACAGGGGAAAACATTCAGTACTTC. This chain uses TRBV2 with TRBJ2-4, with 9 nucleotides matching TRBD1. The germline V gene has CDR1 SNHLY and CDR2 FYNNEI. Germline trimming cut 8 bases from V and 5 bases from J; bases unmatched to any gene: 1. The CDR3 sequence is 12 residues long.

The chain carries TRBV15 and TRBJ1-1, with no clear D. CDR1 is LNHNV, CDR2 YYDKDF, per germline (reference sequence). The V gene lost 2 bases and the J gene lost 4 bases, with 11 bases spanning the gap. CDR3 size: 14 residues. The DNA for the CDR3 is TGTGCCACCAGCAGACCCAGCGGAGGCACTGAAGCTTTCTTT. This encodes CATSRPSGGTEAFF.

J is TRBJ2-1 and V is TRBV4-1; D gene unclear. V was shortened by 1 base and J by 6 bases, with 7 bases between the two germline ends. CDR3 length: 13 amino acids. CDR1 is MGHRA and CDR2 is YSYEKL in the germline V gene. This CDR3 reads CASSQGLINEQFF. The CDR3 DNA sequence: TGCGCCAGCAGCCAAGGACTTATCAATGAGCAGTTCTTC.